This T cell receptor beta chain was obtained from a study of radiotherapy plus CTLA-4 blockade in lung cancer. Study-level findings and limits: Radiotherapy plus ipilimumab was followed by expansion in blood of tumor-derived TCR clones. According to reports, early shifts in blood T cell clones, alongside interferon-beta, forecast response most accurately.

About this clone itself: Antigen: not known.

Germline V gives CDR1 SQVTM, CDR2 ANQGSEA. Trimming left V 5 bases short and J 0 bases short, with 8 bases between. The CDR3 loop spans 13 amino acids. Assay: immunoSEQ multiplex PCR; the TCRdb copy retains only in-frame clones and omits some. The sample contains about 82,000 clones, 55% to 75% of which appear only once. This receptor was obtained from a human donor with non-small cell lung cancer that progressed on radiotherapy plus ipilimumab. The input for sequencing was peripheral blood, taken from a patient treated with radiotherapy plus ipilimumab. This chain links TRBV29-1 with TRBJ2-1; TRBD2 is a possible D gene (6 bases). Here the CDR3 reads CSVKDYSYNEQFF. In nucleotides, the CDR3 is TGCAGCGTTAAGGACTACTCCTACAATGAGCAGTTCTTC.